These T cell receptor beta chains were read from a single sample in a study of cytomegalovirus exposure and HLA in healthy donors. Some clones are missing from TCRdb's copy, which holds only in-frame ones; the method was immunoSEQ multiplex PCR. Found here are approximately 170,000 clones, roughly four fifths of them singletons; the top ten hold about 1.6%. The specimen was PBMCs. All receptors derive from a man in his forties or fifties in good health and CMV-seronegative. CDR3s include the opening cysteine and the closing phenylalanine or tryptophan. A D gene is named only where the DNA matches it firmly. A clone size is listed for some rows: how often the clone was seen (once, few, many), or a class if it is expanded.

d_call	v_call	j_call	clone_size	cdr3_aa	cdr3_nt
.	TRBV5-1	TRBJ1-1	.	CASSLVGQAQGNTEAFF	TGCGCCAGCAGCTTGGTGGGTCAGGCCCAAGGAAACACTGAAGCTTTCTTT
TRBD1	TRBV30	TRBJ1-5	few	CAWSVSGQGFSQPQHF	TGTGCCTGGAGTGTGTCGGGACAGGGTTTTAGTCAGCCCCAGCATTTT
.	TRBV5-8	TRBJ1-4	few	CASSFRTTGTNEKLFF	TGTGCCAGCAGCTTCAGGACAACGGGAACTAATGAAAAACTGTTTTTT
TRBD2	TRBV11-1	TRBJ2-3	.	CASSALAGITDTQYF	TGTGCCAGCAGCGCCCTAGCGGGAATCACAGATACGCAGTATTTT
.	TRBV25-1	TRBJ1-2	.	CATSTASPSYGYTF	TGTGCCACCTCGACAGCTAGTCCCAGCTATGGCTACACCTTC
TRBD1	TRBV10-3	TRBJ1-5	.	CAISESDRGGQPQHF	TGTGCCATCAGTGAGTCCGACAGGGGGGGTCAGCCCCAGCATTTT
TRBD2	TRBV19	TRBJ2-5	.	CASSMRGGETQYF	TGTGCCAGTAGTATGCGGGGAGGGGAGACCCAGTACTTC
.	TRBV10-1	TRBJ2-1	.	CASRGWGSGYNEQFF	TGCGCCAGCAGGGGTTGGGGTAGCGGATACAATGAGCAGTTCTTC
TRBD1	TRBV28	TRBJ1-6	few	CASSEGAGNSPLHF	TGTGCCAGCAGTGAGGGGGCTGGTAATTCACCCCTCCACTTT
TRBD2	TRBV19	TRBJ2-3	.	CASSGLAGTDTQYF	TGTGCCAGTAGCGGACTAGCGGGGACAGATACGCAGTATTTT
.	TRBV7-3	TRBJ2-1	few	CASSFSGTYNEQFF	TGTGCCAGCAGCTTCAGCGGTACTTACAATGAGCAGTTCTTC
TRBD2	TRBV7-9	TRBJ2-1	.	CSSSTLPTSGKGDEQFF	TGTTCCAGCAGCACCCTTCCCACTAGCGGGAAGGGGGATGAGCAGTTCTTC
.	TRBV28	TRBJ1-1	.	CASSLRSGWTEAFF	TGTGCCAGCAGTTTAAGATCGGGTTGGACTGAAGCTTTCTTT
TRBD1	TRBV7-9	TRBJ1-1	.	CASSLTGDTEAFF	TGTGCCAGCAGCTTAACAGGGGACACTGAAGCTTTCTTT
TRBD2	TRBV6-5	TRBJ2-1	once	CASSYGRGGEFF	TGTGCCAGCAGTTACGGAAGGGGAGGGGAGTTCTTC
.	TRBV28	TRBJ1-2	.	CASSFTQSRGGYTF	TGTGCCAGCAGTTTCACCCAATCCCGGGGTGGCTACACCTTC
TRBD2	TRBV19	TRBJ2-3	.	CASSILAGGTTDTQYF	TGTGCCAGTAGTATTTTAGCGGGAGGGACTACAGATACGCAGTATTTT
.	TRBV5-8	TRBJ1-2	.	CASSLALTAAAANYGYTF	TGTGCCAGCAGCTTGGCTCTGACAGCCGCAGCAGCTAACTATGGCTACACCTTC
.	TRBV18	TRBJ2-7	few	CASSPLADSYEQYF	TGTGCCAGCTCACCACTGGCGGACTCCTACGAGCAGTACTTC
TRBD2	TRBV5-1	TRBJ2-5	.	CASSLGTSGGETQYF	TGCGCCAGCAGCTTGGGGACTAGCGGAGGGGAGACCCAGTACTTC
.	TRBV18	TRBJ2-2	.	CASSPGPLTGELFF	TGTGCCAGCTCACCAGGCCCGCTCACCGGGGAGCTGTTTTTT
.	TRBV19	TRBJ1-2	few	CASSPPRGDGYTF	TGTGCCAGTAGTCCCCCCAGGGGAGATGGCTACACCTTC
.	TRBV9	TRBJ2-1	.	CASSPLPPHNEQFF	TGTGCCAGCAGCCCCCTTCCCCCCCACAATGAGCAGTTCTTC
TRBD1	TRBV10-3	TRBJ1-2	.	CAISRDRDYGYTF	TGTGCCATCAGCCGGGACAGGGACTATGGCTACACCTTC